This is a list of T cell receptor beta chains from one sample in a study of preoperative IRX-2 immunotherapy in early breast cancer. Sequencing used immunoSEQ multiplex PCR; TCRdb keeps in-frame clones, though not all of them. The sample has tens of thousands of clones, about nine tenths seen once. The sample in question was tumor tissue, obtained after IRX-2 immunotherapy. The receptors stem from a human donor with breast cancer. CDR3s include the opening cysteine and the closing phenylalanine or tryptophan. A D gene is named only where the DNA matches it firmly. Rows give clone size only sometimes, using once, few, many, or a class for an expanded clone.

D	V	size	J	DNA	CDR3
.	TRBV11-3	.	TRBJ2-3	TGTGCCAGCAGACCTAGTGGGGGGGCCGGAGATACGCAGTATTTT	CASRPSGGAGDTQYF
.	TRBV1	.	TRBJ1-3	TGCGCCAGCAGCCAAGGCACACCCCTCTCTGGAAACACCATATATTTT	CASSQGTPLSGNTIYF
TRBD2	TRBV6-8	few	TRBJ2-6	TGTGCCAGCAGTTCTCCCAGCGGGAGCTACTCTGGGGCCAACGTCCTGACTTTC	CASSSPSGSYSGANVLTF
.	TRBV10-2	.	TRBJ1-1	TGCGCCAGCACATTCGGGGGAATGGGCACTGAAGCTTTCTTT	CASTFGGMGTEAFF
TRBD2	TRBV19	.	TRBJ2-1	TGTGCCAGTAGTATAGAGGCGGGAGTAGGGTACAATGAGCAGTTCTTC	CASSIEAGVGYNEQFF
.	TRBV6-8	.	TRBJ1-1	TGTGCCAGCAGTCTAAAACAGGGTGTCGCTGAAGCTTTCTTT	CASSLKQGVAEAFF
.	TRBV11-3	.	TRBJ1-2	TGTGCCAGCAGCCACACAGCTAGAGGCTATGGCTACACCTTC	CASSHTARGYGYTF
.	TRBV28	.	TRBJ2-2	TGTGCCAACAGTTCGTCCGGTTCAAACACCGGGGAGCTGTTTTTT	CANSSSGSNTGELFF
.	TRBV30	.	TRBJ2-5	TGTGCCTGGACAGGGCTAGAGACCCAGTACTTC	CAWTGLETQYF
.	TRBV11-3	.	TRBJ2-5	TGTGCCAGCAGCTTAGGGTTCCGGGGTGGGGAGACCCAGTACTTC	CASSLGFRGGETQYF
.	TRBV5-1	.	TRBJ1-3	TGCGCCAGCAGCTTGTTAGAGCTGAGTGGGTCTGGAAACACCATATATTTT	CASSLLELSGSGNTIYF
.	TRBV6-8	few	TRBJ1-1	TGTGCCAGCAGTTTAAAACAGGGAAAGAACACTGAAGCTTTCTTT	CASSLKQGKNTEAFF
.	TRBV12-2	.	TRBJ1-1	TGTGCAAGTCGCTTAGCCCCGACAGGGACGAGGTCTGAAGCTTTCTTT	CASRLAPTGTRSEAFF
.	TRBV19	.	TRBJ1-3	TGTGCCAGTAGTATCCCGGGACATCCCGACTCTGGAAACACCATATATTTT	CASSIPGHPDSGNTIYF
TRBD1	TRBV19	.	TRBJ2-7	TGTGCCAGTAGCCCAGGGGGCACATACGAGCAGTACTTC	CASSPGGTYEQYF
.	TRBV6-8	.	TRBJ1-2	TGTGCCAGCAGTTACTTCCAGGGGAGGAACTATGGCTACACCTTC	CASSYFQGRNYGYTF
.	TRBV7-1	.	TRBJ2-2	TGTGCCAGCAGCGCTACCACGGGGAACACCGGGGAGCTGTTTTTT	CASSATTGNTGELFF
TRBD1	TRBV11-3	.	TRBJ1-1	TGTGCCAGCAGCTACCGACAGGGGCAGAACACTGAAGCTTTCTTT	CASSYRQGQNTEAFF
TRBD1	TRBV19	.	TRBJ1-1	TGTGCCAGTAGTATAAATTGGTTTGGGACAGCATCCCCTCGTGGCCTGAACACTGAAGCTTTCTTT	CASSINWFGTASPRGLNTEAFF
.	TRBV18	once	TRBJ1-1	TGTGCCAGCTCTCGGACAGAGTTGAACACTGAAGCTTTCTTT	CASSRTELNTEAFF
TRBD1	TRBV5-1	.	TRBJ1-1	TGCGCCAGCAGCCTCCTGACAGGGTGGGGTACTGAAGCTTTCTTT	CASSLLTGWGTEAFF
.	TRBV6-1	.	TRBJ2-3	TGTGCCAGCAGTGAAGCGCAAGGGGTATCTAGCACAGATACGCAGTATTTT	CASSEAQGVSSTDTQYF
.	TRBV28	.	TRBJ1-2	TGTGCCAGTAGCCCCGAGCACGACTATGGCTACACCTTC	CASSPEHDYGYTF
TRBD1	TRBV11-3	once	TRBJ1-1	TGTGCCAGCAGCCCAAGACAGGGGGGAAAGTGGACTGAAGCTTTCTTT	CASSPRQGGKWTEAFF
.	TRBV11-3	few	TRBJ1-5	TGTGCCAGCAGCTTAGAAGGAGAGGGTAGTCAGCCCCAGCATTTT	CASSLEGEGSQPQHF
.	TRBV18	.	TRBJ2-7	TGTGCCAGCTCACCAAACTATCGGGACTCACGGGGCTACGAGCAGTACTTC	CASSPNYRDSRGYEQYF
.	TRBV7-7	.	TRBJ1-2	TGTGCCAGCAGCTTACAAGGGAGGCCAACTAACTATGGCTACACCTTC	CASSLQGRPTNYGYTF
TRBD1	TRBV18	.	TRBJ1-5	TGTGCCAGCTCACCGAACAGGGGAGGGCCCCAGCATTTT	CASSPNRGGPQHF